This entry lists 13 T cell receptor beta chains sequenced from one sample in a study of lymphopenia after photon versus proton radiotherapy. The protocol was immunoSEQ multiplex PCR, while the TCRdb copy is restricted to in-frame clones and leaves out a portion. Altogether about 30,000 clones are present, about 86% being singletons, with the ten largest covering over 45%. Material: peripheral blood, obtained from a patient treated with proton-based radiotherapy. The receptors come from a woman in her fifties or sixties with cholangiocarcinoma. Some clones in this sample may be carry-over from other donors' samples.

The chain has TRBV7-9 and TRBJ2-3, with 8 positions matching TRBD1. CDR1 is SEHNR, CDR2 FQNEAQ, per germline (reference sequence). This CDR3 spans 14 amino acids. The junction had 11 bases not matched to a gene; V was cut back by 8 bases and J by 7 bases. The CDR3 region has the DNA TGTGCCAGCGCAGTCGGACAGGGCCCCCATACGCAGTATTTT. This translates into CASAVGQGPHTQYF.

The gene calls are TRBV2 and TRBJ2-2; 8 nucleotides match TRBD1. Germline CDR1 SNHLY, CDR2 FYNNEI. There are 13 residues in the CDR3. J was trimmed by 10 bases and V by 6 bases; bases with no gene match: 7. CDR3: CASRTGVFEELFF. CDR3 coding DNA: TGTGCCAGCAGGACAGGGGTGTTTGAGGAGCTGTTTTTT.

The CDR3 loop is CASSLVGKGGYEQYF. Here the CDR3 DNA reads TGCGCCAGCAGCTTGGTAGGAAAGGGAGGTTACGAGCAGTACTTC. The genes are TRBV5-1 and TRBJ2-7, with D possibly TRBD2 on 6 matching bases. Trimming cost V 0 bases and J 4 bases, with 14 bases left between them. Germline CDR1 SGHRS, CDR2 YFSETQ. The CDR3 consists of 15 residues.

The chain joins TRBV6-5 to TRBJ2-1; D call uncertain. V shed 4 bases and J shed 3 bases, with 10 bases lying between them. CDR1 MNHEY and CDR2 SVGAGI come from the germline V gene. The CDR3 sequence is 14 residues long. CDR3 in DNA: TGTGCCAGCAGTTTCCGAGAAGACTACAATGAGCAGTTCTTC. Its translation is CASSFREDYNEQFF.

In DNA form, the CDR3 reads TGTGCCAGCAGCTTAGCTGGTGGGCGGATTAACTATGGCTACACCTTC. This translates into CASSLAGGRINYGYTF. J is TRBJ1-2 and V is TRBV11-2; D remains unclear. The CDR3 is 16 amino acids. V dropped 1 base and J dropped 1 base, with 13 bases sitting between them. Germline CDR1 reads SGHAT; CDR2 reads FQNNGV.

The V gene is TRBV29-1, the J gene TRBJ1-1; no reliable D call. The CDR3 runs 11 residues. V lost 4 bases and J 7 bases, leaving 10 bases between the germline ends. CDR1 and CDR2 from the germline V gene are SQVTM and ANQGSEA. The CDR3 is CSVASQIEAFF. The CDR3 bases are TGCAGCGTTGCCAGCCAGATTGAAGCTTTCTTT.

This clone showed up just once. The CDR3 protein is CSARERRLEYF. The CDR3 region has the DNA TGCAGTGCTAGAGAGAGGCGACTTGAGTACTTC. The chain joins TRBV20-1 to TRBJ2-5, with D unclear. Germline V lookup: CDR1 DFQATT, CDR2 SNEGSKA (reference sequence). The CDR3 is made up of 11 amino acids. V was cut by 0 bases and J by 12 bases, with 11 bases left in between.

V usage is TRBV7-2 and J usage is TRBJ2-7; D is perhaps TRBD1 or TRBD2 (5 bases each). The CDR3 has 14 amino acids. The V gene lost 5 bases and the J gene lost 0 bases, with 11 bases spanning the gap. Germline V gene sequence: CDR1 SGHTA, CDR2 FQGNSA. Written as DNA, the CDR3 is TGTGCCAGCAGCCTCGGGGCTAGCTCCTACGAGCAGTACTTC. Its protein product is CASSLGASSYEQYF.

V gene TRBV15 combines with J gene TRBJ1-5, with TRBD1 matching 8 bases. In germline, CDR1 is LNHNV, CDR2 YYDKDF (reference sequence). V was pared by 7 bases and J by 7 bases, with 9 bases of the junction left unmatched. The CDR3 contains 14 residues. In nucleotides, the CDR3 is TGTGCCACCACACAGACAGGGGCGGCACAGCCCCAGCATTTT. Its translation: CATTQTGAAQPQHF.

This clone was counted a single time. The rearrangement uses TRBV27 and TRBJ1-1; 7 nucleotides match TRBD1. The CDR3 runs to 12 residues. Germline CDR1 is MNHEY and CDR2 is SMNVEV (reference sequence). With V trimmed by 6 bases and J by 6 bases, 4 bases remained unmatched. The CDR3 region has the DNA TGTGCCAGCAGCGTAACAGGGGCTGAAGCTTTCTTT. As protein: CASSVTGAEAFF.

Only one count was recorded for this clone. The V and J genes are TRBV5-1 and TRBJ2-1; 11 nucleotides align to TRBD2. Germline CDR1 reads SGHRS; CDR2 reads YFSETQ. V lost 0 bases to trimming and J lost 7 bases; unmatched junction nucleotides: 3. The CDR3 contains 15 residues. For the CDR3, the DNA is TGCGCCAGCAGCTTGGTAGCGGGGGGGCGTAATGAGCAGTTCTTC. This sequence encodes CASSLVAGGRNEQFF.

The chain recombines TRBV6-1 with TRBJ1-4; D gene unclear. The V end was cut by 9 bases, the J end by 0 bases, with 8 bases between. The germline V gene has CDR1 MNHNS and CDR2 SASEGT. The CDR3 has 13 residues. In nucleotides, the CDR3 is TGTGCCAGTTTGGGTGCAACTAATGAAAAACTGTTTTTT. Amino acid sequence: CASLGATNEKLFF.

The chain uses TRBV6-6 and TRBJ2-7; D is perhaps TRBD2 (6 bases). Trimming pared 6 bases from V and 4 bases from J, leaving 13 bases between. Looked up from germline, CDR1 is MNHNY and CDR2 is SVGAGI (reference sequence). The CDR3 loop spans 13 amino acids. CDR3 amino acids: CASRSGSGYEQYF. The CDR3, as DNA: TGTGCCAGCAGGTCCGGGAGTGGGTACGAGCAGTACTTC.